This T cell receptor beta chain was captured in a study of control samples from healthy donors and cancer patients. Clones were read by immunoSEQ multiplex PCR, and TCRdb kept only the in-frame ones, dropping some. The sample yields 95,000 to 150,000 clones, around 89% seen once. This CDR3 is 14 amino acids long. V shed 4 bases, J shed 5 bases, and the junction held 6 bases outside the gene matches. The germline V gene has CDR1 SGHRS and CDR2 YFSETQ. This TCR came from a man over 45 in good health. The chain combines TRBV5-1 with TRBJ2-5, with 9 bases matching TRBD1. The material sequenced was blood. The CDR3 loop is CASSVGQGLETQYF. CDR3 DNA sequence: TGCGCCAGCAGCGTCGGACAGGGGTTGGAGACCCAGTACTTC.